Presented here are 24 T cell receptor beta chains from one specimen sequenced in a study of Ad26.COV2.S vaccination and SARS-CoV-2 variants. TCRdb keeps only in-frame clones here, not all; method: immunoSEQ multiplex PCR. The sample includes under 250,000 clones, around nine tenths of them seen just once. The treatment is: around 19 received Ad26.COV2.S at low or high dose, single or two shots; roughly five received placebo; per-sample allocation not given. The study sampled participants on day 63 after the first vaccine or placebo injection. The material was peripheral blood, obtained in a trial of Ad26.COV2.S vaccine versus placebo. The receptors were sampled from a person aged 18-60 years who received the Ad26.COV2.S COVID-19 vaccine or a placebo.

The chain uses TRBV15 and TRBJ2-5; 8 bases agree with TRBD1. The V gene's germline CDR1 is LNHNV and CDR2 YYDKDF (reference sequence). Trimming took 0 bases from V and 4 from J; bases not matched to a gene: 7. The CDR3 has 16 residues. The CDR3 DNA reads as TGTGCCACCAGCAGAGAGCTCCCACAGGGGGGAGAGACCCAGTACTTC. Protein sequence: CATSRELPQGGETQYF.

This clone has only one observation. The chain links TRBV7-9 to TRBJ2-5; no clear D gene. The CDR3 has 12 residues. Germline assignment: CDR1 SEHNR and CDR2 FQNEAQ (reference sequence). The ends were cut back, 1 base at V and 6 bases at J, with 6 bases in the middle. The CDR3 DNA follows: TGTGCCAGCAGCTTAGATTGGAAGACCCAGTACTTC. Residues: CASSLDWKTQYF.

This chain joins TRBV4-3 and TRBJ2-1, with 7 bases lining up with TRBD2. The CDR3 is 14 amino acids. Germline V gene lookup returns CDR1 LGHNA and CDR2 YSLEER. After removal of 3 bases from V and 4 bases from J, the junction contained 3 bases not matched to a gene. As DNA, the CDR3 is TGCGCCAGCAGCCATGCGGGGGTTTACAATGAGCAGTTCTTC. Protein: CASSHAGVYNEQFF.

V and J are TRBV7-8 and TRBJ2-5, with TRBD2 identical over 9 bases. The CDR3 contains 15 residues. J lost 3 bases, V lost 6 bases, and 8 bases had no gene match. Germline-derived CDR1 and CDR2 are SGHVS and FQNEAQ. The chain's CDR3 is CASSLLAGVEETQYF. The CDR3 DNA sequence: TGTGCCAGCAGTTTGTTAGCGGGAGTGGAAGAGACCCAGTACTTC.

V gene TRBV5-5 combines with J gene TRBJ2-1; 9 nucleotides align to TRBD2. CDR3 length equals 18 residues. Germline V gene lookup returns CDR1 SGHKS and CDR2 YYEKEE (reference sequence). V lost 1 base, J lost 10 bases, and 18 bases stayed unmatched. The CDR3 DNA follows: TGTGCCAGCAGCTTGAAGGGACTAGCAGCCACTGGTCGGTCGGAGCAGTTCTTC. This encodes CASSLKGLAATGRSEQFF.

The sample holds a few counts of this clone. The genes are TRBV18 and TRBJ2-7; D is possibly TRBD1 (6 bases). The germline gives CDR1 KGHSH, CDR2 LQKENI. The CDR3 is 16 residues long. The V and J ends lost 2 bases and 5 bases respectively, with 19 bases between them. This CDR3 is CASSPGTGTTRDEQYF. CDR3 DNA sequence: TGTGCCAGCTCACCAGGAACTGGGACAACAAGAGACGAGCAGTACTTC.

The chain employs TRBV18 and TRBJ2-2, with TRBD2 as a possible D gene (5 bases). Trimming shortened V by 1 base and J by 2 bases, and 11 bases separated the two germline ends. Germline values: CDR1 KGHSH, CDR2 LQKENI. The CDR3 is 16 amino acids. The CDR3 coding sequence is TGTGCCAGCTCACCACGATGGGAGACTAACACCGGGGAGCTGTTTTTT. Protein sequence: CASSPRWETNTGELFF.

This chain joins TRBV27 and TRBJ2-2, with D possibly called TRBD1 or TRBD2 (6 bases each). Trimming took 3 bases from V and 1 from J, leaving 12 bases between them. Germline loops: CDR1 MNHEY, CDR2 SMNVEV (reference sequence). This CDR3 has 16 amino acids. Written as DNA, the CDR3 is TGTGCCAGCAGTTTTGTGGCGGGACAGAACACCGGGGAGCTGTTTTTT. Its translation is CASSFVAGQNTGELFF.

The V and J genes are TRBV7-8 and TRBJ2-2; D uncertain. Trimming left V 2 bases short and J 4 bases short, with 14 bases between. The V gene's germline CDR1 is SGHVS and CDR2 FQNEAQ. The CDR3 consists of 16 residues. CDR3 loop: CASSLLDRRPTGELFF. In DNA, the CDR3 is TGTGCCAGCAGCTTATTGGATCGTAGACCCACCGGGGAGCTGTTTTTT. Complete variable domain (other parts from reference TRBV7-8 and TRBJ2-2): GAGVSQSPRYKVAKRGQDVALRCDPISGHVSLFWYQQALGQGPEFLTYFQNEAQLDKSGLPSDRFFAERPEGSVSTLKIQRTQQEDSAVYLCASSLLDRRPTGELFFGEGSRLTVL.

In DNA form, the CDR3 reads TGTGCCAGCAGTCGATTACAGGGAGAGAATGAAAAACTGTTTTTT. It codes for CASSRLQGENEKLFF. The chain carries TRBV7-9 and TRBJ1-4, with D possibly being TRBD1 (6 bases). Germline lookup yields CDR1 SEHNR and CDR2 FQNEAQ (reference sequence). V gave up 6 bases and J gave up 5 bases, with 16 bases separating them. The CDR3 covers 15 residues.

The chain is built from TRBV4-3 and TRBJ2-7; the match to TRBD2 covers 8 bases. There are 14 residues in the CDR3. Germline assignment: CDR1 LGHNA and CDR2 YSLEER. J was trimmed by 2 bases and V by 5 bases; bases with no gene match: 5. The CDR3 coding sequence is TGCGCCAGCAGCACGGGACTAGGGGCCTACGAGCAGTACGTC. Amino acid sequence: CASSTGLGAYEQYV.

This clone is a singleton in its sample. The J gene is TRBJ1-5, the V gene TRBV3-1 (or the pseudogene TRBV3-2); D gene ambiguous. Between the trimmed V and J ends, which lost 5 bases and 3 bases, there was a span of 8 bases. The CDR3 has 13 amino acids. CDR1 and CDR2 (germline): LGHDT, YNNKEL (reference sequence). Written as DNA, the CDR3 is TGTGCCAGCAGCGCCGGTTACAATCAGCCCCAGCATTTT. Protein: CASSAGYNQPQHF.

This clone turned up a few times. The chain combines TRBV11-1 with TRBJ2-5; the D gene is possibly TRBD2 (6 bases). The germline V gene encodes CDR1 SGHAT and CDR2 FQDESV (reference sequence). Trimming shortened V by 5 bases and J by 5 bases, and 18 bases separated the two germline ends. The CDR3 is 15 amino acids. Written as DNA, the CDR3 is TGTGCCAGCAGCGCGGGGACCGCGGTCAGGGAGACCCAGTACTTC. This gives the protein CASSAGTAVRETQYF.

The CDR3 nucleotides are TGCAGCGTTGAGGGCCCTAGCGGGGGGTCTTACAATGAGCAGTTCTTC. Its translation: CSVEGPSGGSYNEQFF. The chain has TRBV29-1 and TRBJ2-1; 11 bases agree with TRBD2. The germline V gene has CDR1 SQVTM and CDR2 ANQGSEA. The CDR3 has 16 amino acids. After removal of 3 bases from V and 4 bases from J, the junction contained 8 bases not matched to a gene.

The CDR3 here is CASSVEVAGLVSVPSEAFF. The CDR3 DNA is TGTGCCAGCAGCGTAGAAGTAGCAGGGCTTGTCTCAGTCCCCTCTGAAGCTTTCTTT. This chain links TRBV9 with TRBJ1-1; weak D call: TRBD1 (5 bases). This CDR3 is 19 amino acids long. From germline, CDR1 is SGDLS and CDR2 YYNGEE. V was shortened by 0 bases and J by 6 bases, with 27 bases between the two germline ends.

The chain recombines TRBV5-1 with TRBJ2-1, with D possibly matching TRBD2 (7 bases). The V and J ends lost 1 base and 0 bases respectively, with 17 bases between them. CDR3 length equals 18 residues. The germline gives CDR1 SGHRS, CDR2 YFSETQ. The CDR3 sequence: CASSLSGAGAVSYNEQFF. CDR3 coding DNA: TGCGCCAGCAGCTTGTCGGGGGCGGGGGCCGTCTCCTACAATGAGCAGTTCTTC.

The CDR3 nucleotides read TGTGCCAGTAGTATTGGCAGGGGGCCCGTCGGGGAGCTGTTTTTT. It codes for CASSIGRGPVGELFF. The J gene is TRBJ2-2, the V gene TRBV19, with 8 bases lining up with TRBD1. V lost 3 bases and J lost 7; bases outside the gene matches: 7. Germline V gene data show CDR1 as LNHDA and CDR2 as SQIVND (reference sequence). The CDR3 is 15 amino acids. Full variable domain (rest looked up from reference TRBV19 and TRBJ2-2): DGGITQSPKYLFRKEGQNVTLSCEQNLNHDAMYWYRQDPGQGLRLIYYSQIVNDFQKGDIAEGYSVSREKKESFPLTVTSAQKNPTAFYLCASSIGRGPVGELFFGEGSRLTVL.

The J gene is TRBJ2-7, the V gene TRBV2, with 13 bases that match TRBD2. The CDR3 runs to 14 residues. With 6 bases clipped from V and 2 bases from J, the junction kept 1 base outside the gene matches. Germline assignment: CDR1 SNHLY and CDR2 FYNNEI. The CDR3 sequence is CASSGLAGAYEQYF. CDR3 DNA sequence: TGTGCCAGCAGCGGACTAGCGGGGGCCTACGAGCAGTACTTC.

This chain uses TRBV11-2 with TRBJ2-2; D uncertain. V lost 0 bases and J lost 6, with 8 bases in between. Germline values: CDR1 SGHAT, CDR2 FQNNGV. The CDR3 sequence is 14 residues long. CDR3 sequence reads: CASSLDWVAGELFF. CDR3 DNA: TGTGCCAGCAGCTTAGACTGGGTAGCCGGGGAGCTGTTTTTT.

The chain joins TRBV9 to TRBJ2-1; no reliable D call. Deletions cut 3 bases from V and 8 bases from J, with 12 bases between. In germline, CDR1 is SGDLS, CDR2 YYNGEE. There are 13 residues in the CDR3. For the CDR3, the DNA is TGTGCCAGCAGCGAAGGGTTCAGCGATGAGCAGTTCTTC. Amino acids: CASSEGFSDEQFF.

The chain joins TRBV7-9 to TRBJ2-2; D possibly corresponds to TRBD2 (6 bases). V was cut by 5 bases and J by 3 bases, with 16 bases left in between. This CDR3 has 16 residues. Germline lookup yields CDR1 SEHNR and CDR2 FQNEAQ (reference sequence). CDR3 sequence: CASSPWGGGDTGELFF. The CDR3 DNA reads as TGTGCCAGCAGCCCTTGGGGAGGCGGCGACACCGGGGAGCTGTTTTTT. The full variable domain, in which reference TRBV7-9 and TRBJ2-2 provide the parts outside the CDR3, is DTGVSQNPRHKITKRGQNVTFRCDPISEHNRLYWYRQTLGQGPEFLTYFQNEAQLEKSRLLSDRFSAERPKGSFSTLEIQRTEQGDSAMYLCASSPWGGGDTGELFFGEGSRLTVL.

V is TRBV6-5 and J is TRBJ1-3; TRBD1 is a possible D gene (5 bases). Per the germline V gene, CDR1 is MNHEY and CDR2 is SVGAGI. Between the trimmed V and J ends, which lost 5 bases and 4 bases, there was a span of 6 bases. The CDR3 extends over 12 amino acids. The CDR3 sequence is CASSRGGNTIYF. CDR3 DNA sequence: TGTGCCAGCAGTAGGGGAGGAAACACCATATATTTT.

The chain joins TRBV7-3 to TRBJ2-1; tentatively, D is TRBD1 or TRBD2 (5 bases each). The CDR3 is 13 residues long. Trimming pared 2 bases from V and 5 bases from J, leaving 7 bases between. Germline CDR1 SGHTA, CDR2 FQGTGA. CDR3 loop: CASSLGGHNEQFF. For the CDR3, the DNA is TGTGCCAGCAGCTTAGGGGGTCACAATGAGCAGTTCTTC.

This chain uses TRBV7-9 with TRBJ2-2; D gene ambiguous. The germline gives CDR1 SEHNR, CDR2 FQNEAQ (reference sequence). This CDR3 contains 8 residues. The CDR3 nucleotides read TGTGTCGGTGGGGAGCTGTTTTTT. It translates to CVGGELFF.